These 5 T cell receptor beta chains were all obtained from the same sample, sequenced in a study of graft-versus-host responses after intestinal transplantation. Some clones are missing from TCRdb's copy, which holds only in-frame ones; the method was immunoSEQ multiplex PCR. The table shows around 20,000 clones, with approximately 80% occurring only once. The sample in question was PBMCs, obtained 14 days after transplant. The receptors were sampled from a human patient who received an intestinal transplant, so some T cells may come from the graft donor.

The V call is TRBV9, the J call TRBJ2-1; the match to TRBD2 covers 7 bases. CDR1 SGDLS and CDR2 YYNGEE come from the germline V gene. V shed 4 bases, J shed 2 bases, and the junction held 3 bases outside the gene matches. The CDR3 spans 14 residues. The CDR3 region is CASSSSGTYNEQFF. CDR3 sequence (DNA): TGTGCCAGCAGCTCCAGCGGGACCTACAATGAGCAGTTCTTC. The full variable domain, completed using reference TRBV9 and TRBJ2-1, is DSGVTQTPKHLITATGQRVTLRCSPRSGDLSVYWYQQSLDQGLQFLIQYYNGEERAKGNILERFSAQQFPDLHSELNLSSLELGDSALYFCASSSSGTYNEQFFGPGTRLTVL.

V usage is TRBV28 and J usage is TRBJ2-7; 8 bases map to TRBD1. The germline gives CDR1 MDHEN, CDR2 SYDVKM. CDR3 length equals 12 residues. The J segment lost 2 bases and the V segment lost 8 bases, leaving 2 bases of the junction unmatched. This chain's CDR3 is CASRDRTYEQYF. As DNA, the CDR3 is TGTGCCAGCCGGGACAGGACCTACGAGCAGTACTTC.

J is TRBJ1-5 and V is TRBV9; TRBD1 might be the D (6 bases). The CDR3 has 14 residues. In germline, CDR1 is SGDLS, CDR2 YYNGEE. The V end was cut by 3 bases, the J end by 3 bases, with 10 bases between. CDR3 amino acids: CASSESGDNQPQHF. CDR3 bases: TGTGCCAGCAGCGAGTCAGGGGACAATCAGCCCCAGCATTTT.

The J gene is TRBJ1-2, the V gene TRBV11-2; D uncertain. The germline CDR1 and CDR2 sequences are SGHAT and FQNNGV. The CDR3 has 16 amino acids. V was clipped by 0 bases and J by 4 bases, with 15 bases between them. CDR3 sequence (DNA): TGTGCCAGCAGCTTAGATGGAAGGGCCGCGGTCTATGGCTACACCTTC. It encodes CASSLDGRAAVYGYTF.

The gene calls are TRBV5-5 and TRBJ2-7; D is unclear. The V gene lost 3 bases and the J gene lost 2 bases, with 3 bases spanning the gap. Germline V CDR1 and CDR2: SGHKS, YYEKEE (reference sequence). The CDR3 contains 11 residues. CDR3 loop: CASSSTYEQYF. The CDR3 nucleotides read TGTGCCAGCAGCTCGACCTACGAGCAGTACTTC.